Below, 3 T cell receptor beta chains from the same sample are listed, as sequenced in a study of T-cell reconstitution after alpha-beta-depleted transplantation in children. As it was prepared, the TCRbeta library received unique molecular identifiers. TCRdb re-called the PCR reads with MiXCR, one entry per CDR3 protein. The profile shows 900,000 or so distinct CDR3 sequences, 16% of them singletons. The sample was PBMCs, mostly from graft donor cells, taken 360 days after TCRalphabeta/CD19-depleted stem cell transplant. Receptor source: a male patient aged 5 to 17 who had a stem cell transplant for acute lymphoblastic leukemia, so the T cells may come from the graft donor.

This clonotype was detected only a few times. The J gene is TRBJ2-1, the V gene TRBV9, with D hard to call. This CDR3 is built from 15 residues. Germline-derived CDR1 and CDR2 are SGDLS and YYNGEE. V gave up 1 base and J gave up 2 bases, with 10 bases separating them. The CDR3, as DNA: TGTGCCAGCAGCGTATCCCCCGGACCCTACAATGAGCAGTTCTTC. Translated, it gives CASSVSPGPYNEQFF. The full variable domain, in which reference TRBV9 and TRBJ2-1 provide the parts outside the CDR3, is DSGVTQTPKHLITATGQRVTLRCSPRSGDLSVYWYQQSLDQGLQFLIQYYNGEERAKGNILERFSAQQFPDLHSELNLSSLELGDSALYFCASSVSPGPYNEQFFGPGTRLTVL.

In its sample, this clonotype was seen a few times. The CDR3 loop reads CASSPRDRVAEKLFF. The CDR3 bases are TGTGCCAGCTCACCACGGGACAGGGTAGCCGAAAAACTGTTTTTT. The V and J genes are TRBV18 and TRBJ1-4; the match to TRBD1 covers 9 bases. The CDR3 is 15 residues long. The J segment lost 8 bases and the V segment lost 1 base, leaving 5 bases of the junction unmatched. CDR1 is KGHSH, CDR2 LQKENI, per germline.

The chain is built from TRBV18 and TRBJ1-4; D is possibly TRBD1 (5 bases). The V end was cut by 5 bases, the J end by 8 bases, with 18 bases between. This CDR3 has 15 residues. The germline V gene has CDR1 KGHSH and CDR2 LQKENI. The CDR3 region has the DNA TGTGCCAGCTCAACCTCAGAGGCGCGGGGGGAAAAACTGTTTTTT. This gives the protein CASSTSEARGEKLFF.